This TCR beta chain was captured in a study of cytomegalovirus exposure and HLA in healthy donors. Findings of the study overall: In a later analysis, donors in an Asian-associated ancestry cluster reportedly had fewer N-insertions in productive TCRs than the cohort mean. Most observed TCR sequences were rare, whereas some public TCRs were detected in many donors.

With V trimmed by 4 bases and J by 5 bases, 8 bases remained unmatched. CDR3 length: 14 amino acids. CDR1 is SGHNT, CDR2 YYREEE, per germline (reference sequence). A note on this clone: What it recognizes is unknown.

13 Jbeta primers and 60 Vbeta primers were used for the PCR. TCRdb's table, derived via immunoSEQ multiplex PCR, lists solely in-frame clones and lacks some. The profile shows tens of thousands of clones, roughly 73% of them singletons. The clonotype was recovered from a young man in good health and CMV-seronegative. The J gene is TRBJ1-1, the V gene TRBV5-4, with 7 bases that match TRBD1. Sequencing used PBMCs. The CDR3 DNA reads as TGTGCCAGCAGCGAAGGGGGCGGAAGGACTGAAGCTTTCTTT. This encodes CASSEGGGRTEAFF.